These T cell receptor beta chains were read from a single sample in a study of vaccination effects on CD4 cells after COVID-19. These TCRs' antigens remain unknown. TCRdb's table, derived via immunoSEQ multiplex PCR, lists solely in-frame clones and lacks some. The sample records fewer than 75,000 clones, roughly 80% being singletons. Specimen: CD4+ T cells from PBMCs cultured without peptide, collected before COVID-19 vaccination. The receptors were gathered from a human donor who received a COVID-19 vaccine. Each CDR3 is given with its conserved first and last residue. Fields, in order: V gene, clone size, D gene, J gene, CDR3 DNA, CDR3 protein. The D gene is left open where the match is weak. Clone sizes are given selectively: once, few, many, or a class where the clone is expanded.

TRBV29-1	-	-	TRBJ2-3	TGCAGCGTTGTAGGGGGGGGAGTGGGTACGCAGTATTTT	CSVVGGGVGTQYF
TRBV7-9	-	TRBD1	TRBJ1-3	TGTGCCAGCAGTGAGTACGGACAGGGCGCAGGAAACACCATATATTTT	CASSEYGQGAGNTIYF
TRBV7-2	-	-	TRBJ1-1	TGTGCCAGCAGCTCCTGGGGACTCACTGAAGCTTTCTTT	CASSSWGLTEAFF
TRBV9	-	TRBD2	TRBJ2-5	TGTGCCAGCAGCTTTCGGACTAGCGGGGAGGAGACCCAGTACTTC	CASSFRTSGEETQYF
TRBV5-4	-	TRBD2	TRBJ2-5	TGTGCCAGCACCCCGGGGCGGGGGGAGACCCAGTACTTC	CASTPGRGETQYF
TRBV12-2	-	-	TRBJ1-2	TGTGCAAGTCGCTTAGAAACGGGGAACTATGGCTACACCTTC	CASRLETGNYGYTF
TRBV27	-	-	TRBJ2-1	TGTGCCAGCAGTTTACCGGGGGGCGCCCGGAATGAGCAGTTCTTC	CASSLPGGARNEQFF
TRBV7-2	-	TRBD2	TRBJ2-1	TGTGCCAGCAGCTTGAGTTCAGCGGGGCCTTACAATGAGCAGTTCTTC	CASSLSSAGPYNEQFF
TRBV5-6	-	TRBD1	TRBJ2-3	TGTGCCAGCAGCTTCGACAGGGGCACAGATACGCAGTATTTT	CASSFDRGTDTQYF
TRBV11-2	-	TRBD1	TRBJ2-5	TGTGCCAGCAGCTTGCGACAGGGATTGGATAAGACCCAGTACTTC	CASSLRQGLDKTQYF
TRBV19	-	TRBD2	TRBJ2-3	TGTGCCAGTAGTATAGTTCTAGCGGGGTTTCCCCCTAGCACAGATACGCAGTATTTT	CASSIVLAGFPPSTDTQYF
TRBV18	-	-	TRBJ2-3	TGTGCCAGCTCACCATCTAGGGGGGATACGCAGTATTTT	CASSPSRGDTQYF
TRBV5-1	-	-	TRBJ1-4	TGCGCCAGCAGCTTCCAAACTAATGAAAAACTGTTTTTT	CASSFQTNEKLFF
TRBV5-1	-	-	TRBJ1-1	TGCGCCAGCAGCTTGGATGCAGCCAACACTGAAGCTTTCTTT	CASSLDAANTEAFF
TRBV7-3	-	TRBD2	TRBJ2-3	TGTGCCAGCAGCCCGGGGGGGAGCACAGATACGCAGTATTTT	CASSPGGSTDTQYF
TRBV18	few	-	TRBJ2-1	TGTGCCAGCTCACGGGGCTTACAGGCTGAGCAGTTCTTC	CASSRGLQAEQFF
TRBV6-2/TRBV6-3	medium-sized	-	TRBJ1-3	TGTGCCAGCAGTACCCCAAGGCAGGGGCGAGGAAACACCATATATTTT	CASSTPRQGRGNTIYF
TRBV18	-	-	TRBJ1-1	TGTGCCAGCTCTCCCGTATCAGGGAGTGAAGCTTTCTTT	CASSPVSGSEAFF
TRBV3-1/TRBV3-2	few	-	TRBJ1-1	TGTGCCAGCAGCCCTACCCCGCCTACGAACACTGAAGCTTTCTTT	CASSPTPPTNTEAFF
TRBV5-1	few	-	TRBJ1-1	TGCGCCAGCAGCAACGGGAACACTGAAGCTTTCTTT	CASSNGNTEAFF
TRBV24-1	-	-	TRBJ2-3	TGTGCCACCAGTGATCCAGGCCGAACAGGGCTGGGCACAGATACGCAGTATTTT	CATSDPGRTGLGTDTQYF
TRBV10-1	-	-	TRBJ2-3	TGCGCCAGCAGTGAGTCGCTCGGGGGAGTTACGCAGTATTTT	CASSESLGGVTQYF
TRBV7-9	-	-	TRBJ2-5	TGTGCCAGCAGCTTAATGAACCGCAGGGTCCGAGAGACCCAGTACTTC	CASSLMNRRVRETQYF
TRBV10-1	-	-	TRBJ2-1	TGCGCCAGCAGTGAGTCCTACTCCAATGAGCAGTTCTTC	CASSESYSNEQFF
TRBV7-9	-	-	TRBJ1-3	TGTGCCAGCAGCCCTCCAAGGACTGGAAACACCATATATTTT	CASSPPRTGNTIYF
TRBV18	-	-	TRBJ2-5	TGTGCCAGCTCACCCCAGGGTTTCGAGACCCAGTACTTC	CASSPQGFETQYF
TRBV29-1	-	-	TRBJ2-5	TGCAGCGTGCATACTCAAGAGACCCAGTACTTC	CSVHTQETQYF
TRBV25-1	-	TRBD1	TRBJ1-6	TGTGCCAGCAGTGAGCCAGACAGGGTTTGGGCACCCCTCCACTTT	CASSEPDRVWAPLHF
TRBV6-5	-	-	TRBJ2-2	TGTGCCAGCTCCTCTTATGCCACCGGGGAGCTGTTTTTT	CASSSYATGELFF
TRBV6-6	-	TRBD1	TRBJ2-1	TGTGCCAGCAGTCCTAATCACTGGACAGGGGAGTACAATGAGCAGTTCTTC	CASSPNHWTGEYNEQFF
TRBV7-9	few	-	TRBJ1-5	TGTGCCAGCAGCTCGACTCAGGGGCCCCAGCATTTT	CASSSTQGPQHF
TRBV7-2	-	-	TRBJ1-1	TGTGCCAGCAGCTTATTGGTGAACACTGAAGCTTTCTTT	CASSLLVNTEAFF
TRBV2	once	-	TRBJ2-3	TGTGCCAGCCGACCGGGACGAAAATTCACAGATACGCAGTATTTT	CASRPGRKFTDTQYF
TRBV3-1/TRBV3-2	-	-	TRBJ1-2	TGTGCCAGCAGCCAACTGGACTATGGCTACACCTTC	CASSQLDYGYTF
TRBV19	-	-	TRBJ1-6	TGTGCCAGTAGCCTCAGGGGCTCGCAGTCACCCCTCCACTTT	CASSLRGSQSPLHF
TRBV7-2	few	-	TRBJ2-1	TGTGCCAGCAGCACCTTCCCGGGTTCCGTCTATGGTGAGCAGTTCTTC	CASSTFPGSVYGEQFF
TRBV28	few	-	TRBJ2-3	TGTGCCAGCAGTTTAGTGCAGGGGAGCACAGATACGCAGTATTTT	CASSLVQGSTDTQYF
TRBV6-5	-	TRBD1	TRBJ1-1	TGTGCCAGCACTCGCAGCACAGGGGATGAAGCTTTCTTT	CASTRSTGDEAFF
TRBV3-1/TRBV3-2	-	-	TRBJ2-6	TGTGCCAGCAGCCAAGCGAAGTTCTCTGGGGCCAACGTCCTGACTTTC	CASSQAKFSGANVLTF
TRBV2	few	-	TRBJ1-1	TGTGCCAGCAGTGAATACGACACTGAAGCTTTCTTT	CASSEYDTEAFF
TRBV7-2	-	-	TRBJ1-4	TGTGCCAGCAGCTTAGCGGGGGCGGGTGAAAAACTGTTTTTT	CASSLAGAGEKLFF
TRBV6-5	-	-	TRBJ2-5	TGTGCCAGCAGCCGGAACCAAGAGACCCAGTACTTC	CASSRNQETQYF
TRBV3-1/TRBV3-2	once	TRBD1	TRBJ1-1	TGTGCCAGCAGCCAAGGTATACAGGGGATTGAAGCTTTCTTT	CASSQGIQGIEAFF
TRBV9	few	-	TRBJ2-2	TGTGCCAGCAGCGTCCCTCTAGCGTCCGACACCGGGGAGCTGTTTTTT	CASSVPLASDTGELFF
TRBV19	-	-	TRBJ1-2	TGTGCCAGTAGGCGCGTAGGTTATGGCTACACCTTC	CASRRVGYGYTF
TRBV10-3	-	TRBD1	TRBJ1-1	TGTGCCGTAACACAGGGGGTGGAAACTGAAGCTTTCTTT	CAVTQGVETEAFF